These 2 T cell receptor beta chains were all obtained from the same sample, sequenced in a study of blood T cells in healthy people across ages. A second about 7 to 12 cycle PCR used barcoded and J-beta primers. In TCRdb, the 5' RACE reads were re-called with MiXCR into one record per CDR3 protein. The sample contains about 1,500,000 distinct CDR3 sequences, roughly 40% of which appear only once. Sequencing used blood. These receptors came from a woman aged 18 to 35 in good health.

The V and J genes are TRBV20-1 and TRBJ2-5; tentatively, D is TRBD1 (5 bases). The DNA matches TRBJ2-7 better at its end, which makes the J call doubtful. The CDR3 is 15 amino acids. Germline V gives CDR1 DFQATT, CDR2 SNEGSKA (reference sequence). CDR3 residues: CSADPLGQGGDEQYF. CDR3 bases: TGCAGTGCTGACCCTTTGGGGCAGGGTGGCGACGAGCAGTACTTC.

This clonotype was picked up a small number of times. The chain combines TRBV4-1 with TRBJ1-6, with D perhaps TRBD1 (6 bases). The germline CDR1 and CDR2 sequences are MGHRA and YSYEKL. The CDR3 runs 15 residues. Trimming removed 0 bases from V and 9 bases from J, with 12 bases in between. CDR3 DNA sequence: TGCGCCAGCAGCCAAGATGGGCCCAGGGGTTCACCCCTCCACTTT. It encodes CASSQDGPRGSPLHF.